Sequencing of this T cell receptor (beta chain) was carried out in a study of cytomegalovirus exposure and HLA in healthy donors. Trimming removed 7 bases at V and 0 bases at J, with 6 bases between. Germline-derived CDR1 and CDR2 are WSHSY and SAAADI. This CDR3 is built from 12 residues. The PCR had 60 Vbeta and 13 Jbeta primers. Here immunoSEQ multiplex PCR was the method, and the copy in TCRdb shows in-frame clones only, minus some. The table includes around 150,000 clones, approximately 80% detected once. The table lists this clone with a few counts. The sequence was obtained from a man aged 25-45 years in good health and CMV-seropositive. The V gene is TRBV10-2, the J gene TRBJ1-1; unclear D gene. The sequencing input was PBMCs. For the CDR3, the DNA is TGCGCCAGCAAGCAGGTGAACACTGAAGCTTTCTTT. It codes for CASKQVNTEAFF.